This T cell receptor beta chain was sequenced for a study of CD8 T cells in ankylosing spondylitis (dated by TCRdb to about 2017). For the wider study: To find TCR variants linked to disease, the study profiled T cell receptor beta repertoires in ankylosing spondylitis patients and healthy donors. In total, the full study cohort was made up of 100 to 140 healthy donors and some 26 ankylosing spondylitis patients. Samples of peripheral blood were taken, and for ankylosing spondylitis patients, synovial fluid was collected as well. The research as a whole found: Some motif variants were previously reported in synovial fluid and blood of reactive arthritis patients, suggesting common disease-initiation mechanisms. Blood from ankylosing spondylitis patients appeared to be characterized by a TCR beta motif made up of about 8 highly homologous amino acid variants. In peripheral blood, the disease-linked clones were found at relatively low frequencies and had a CD8+ phenotype. The disease-linked clones were reported to be significantly enriched in matched synovial fluid samples from ankylosing spondylitis patients.

The cysteine opens and the phenylalanine closes a CDR3 of 14 amino acids. This entry keeps only the CDR3 DNA: 42 bases, framed from base 1. V is shortened by 4 bases, J by 5 bases, and the region joining them spans 12 bases. The germline V gene yields SGHRS for CDR1 and YFSETQ for CDR2. The reads were generated on an Illumina HiSeq 2500. Quantitative 5'-RACE with molecular barcodes was used to prepare TCR beta libraries. For the original study's pipeline: Disease-linked TCR variants were identified with a new computational method built on a probabilistic model of VDJ rearrangement. TCRdb reworked the public reads: Q25 trimming with fastp, MiXCR clone assembly, productive beta chains retained. Every entry covers one CDR3 protein and lists the most common genes and DNA from its rows. The V and J calls were not made by the authors but by TCRdb's processing. The sample data list some 800,000 distinct CDR3 sequences, and approximately 10% of these were observed just once. The top ten hold just over 0.5% of the sample.

In its sample, this clonotype was seen a few times. Its antigen is still unknown. There are no base qualities to consult, and no much larger clone falls within one base. The sequence joins TRBV5-1 to TRBJ1-4; matching of 5 bases hints at TRBD1 as the D gene. Sample: blood, either unsorted or a sorted T cell fraction (not recorded which). This TCR derives from a male donor with ankylosing spondylitis. The CDR3 protein sequence reads: CASSPTDMNEKLFF. The DNA is TGCGCCAGCAGCCCGACAGATATGAATGAAAAACTGTTTTTT.